Here is one TCR beta chain with its context. Recently diagnosed hyperthyroidism of less than 2 months' duration affected patients aged 18 to 65. Every diagnosis used clinical symptoms, serum thyroxine and TRAb, thyroid ultrasound and orbital computed tomography. PBMCs were obtained from roughly 10 ml fresh peripheral blood. Researchers took RNA transcripts and amplified the TCR beta CDR3 regions from them. Primed by the HTBI set, a first-round RT-PCR was run on the TCR CDR3. TCRdb passed the multiplex PCR reads through MiXCR, listing each CDR3 protein once. The table records approximately 610,000 distinct CDR3 sequences, around 17% of them present only once. Looked up from germline, CDR1 is MDHEN and CDR2 is SYDVKM. Trimming took 5 bases from V and 6 from J; bases not matched to a gene: 7. This CDR3 contains 16 residues. This entry is derived from a study of T cells in Graves' hyperthyroidism and ophthalmopathy.

This clonotype was sampled from a woman younger than 35 with Graves' hyperthyroidism. V and J are TRBV28 and TRBJ2-1, with 13 bases matching TRBD2. The source material was blood. CDR3: CASSGLAGVWGNEQFF. CDR3 coding DNA: TGTGCCAGCAGTGGACTAGCGGGAGTATGGGGCAATGAGCAGTTCTTC.